This entry lists 20 T cell receptor beta chains sequenced from one sample in a study of blood T cell repertoires in COVID-19. Generated by immunoSEQ multiplex PCR, the TCRdb table keeps only in-frame clones and is missing some. The profile covers 70,000 to 80,000 clones, with about 80% appearing a single time and around 11% taken by the ten largest. Input material: peripheral blood. These receptors were collected from a human donor in a cohort sampled during active COVID-19.

V and J are TRBV18 and TRBJ2-1; 7 bases agree with TRBD1. The CDR3 is made up of 15 amino acids. Germline V lookup: CDR1 KGHSH, CDR2 LQKENI. The V segment lost 2 bases and the J segment 5 bases; nucleotides outside the gene matches: 6. The CDR3 here is CASSPGTAINNEQFF. As DNA, the CDR3 is TGTGCCAGCTCACCAGGGACAGCGATCAACAATGAGCAGTTCTTC.

The rearrangement links TRBV19 to TRBJ1-4; D is unclear. Trimming took 9 bases from V and 4 from J, leaving 12 bases between them. This CDR3 has 13 amino acids. Germline V gene sequence: CDR1 LNHDA, CDR2 SQIVND (reference sequence). CDR3 bases: TGTGCCAGCGCGGGTGGTGGTAATGAAAAACTGTTTTTT. Protein: CASAGGGNEKLFF. Looking up the rest from reference TRBV19 and TRBJ1-4 gives the full variable domain: DGGITQSPKYLFRKEGQNVTLSCEQNLNHDAMYWYRQDPGQGLRLIYYSQIVNDFQKGDIAEGYSVSREKKESFPLTVTSAQKNPTAFYLCASAGGGNEKLFFGSGTQLSVL.

This clone is a singleton in its sample. The chain is built from TRBV6-1 and TRBJ2-7; 9 nucleotides align to TRBD1. V shed 3 bases and J 2 bases; nucleotides not matched to a gene: 2. The CDR3 loop spans 14 amino acids. Germline CDR1 reads MNHNS; CDR2 reads SASEGT. In DNA form, the CDR3 reads TGTGCCAGCAGTGAGGGGACAGGGCCCTACGAGCAGTACTTC. It encodes CASSEGTGPYEQYF.

This clone showed up just once. The chain links TRBV5-1 to TRBJ2-2, with TRBD2 identical over 8 bases. CDR1 and CDR2 from the germline V gene are SGHRS and YFSETQ. Trimming cost V 4 bases and J 4 bases; bases outside gene matches: 9. This CDR3 comprises 16 residues. In nucleotides, the CDR3 is TGCGCCAGCAGCGCATCGGGACTAGAGGTCACCGGGGAGCTGTTTTTT. This sequence encodes CASSASGLEVTGELFF.

This sequence joins TRBV28 and TRBJ2-6, with TRBD1 identical over 7 bases. In germline, CDR1 is MDHEN, CDR2 SYDVKM. The CDR3 extends over 18 amino acids. V was clipped by 1 base and J by 0 bases; unmatched bases: 6. The CDR3 reads CASSLLRGGSSGANVLTF. CDR3 nucleotides: TGTGCCAGCAGTTTATTGAGAGGGGGCAGCTCTGGGGCCAACGTCCTGACTTTC.

The V and J genes are TRBV6-1 and TRBJ2-7, with 11 nucleotides matching TRBD1. The trim removed 2 bases at V and 7 bases at J, leaving 10 bases unmatched. From germline, CDR1 is MNHNS and CDR2 SASEGT. The length of the CDR3 is 16 residues. CDR3: CASSERFGTGGFEQYF. CDR3 DNA sequence: TGTGCCAGCAGTGAAAGGTTTGGGACAGGGGGTTTTGAGCAGTACTTC.

The rearrangement joins TRBV5-1 to TRBJ2-2; D call uncertain. Trimming pared 2 bases from V and 5 bases from J, leaving 4 bases between. Germline V CDR1 and CDR2: SGHRS, YFSETQ. The CDR3 is 12 residues long. CDR3 amino acids: CASSFPTGELFF. The CDR3 region has the DNA TGCGCCAGCAGCTTCCCTACCGGGGAGCTGTTTTTT.

The CDR3 bases are TGCGCCAGCAGCTACTCTGACTATGGCTACACCTTC. It yields the protein CASSYSDYGYTF. This chain connects TRBV5-1 to TRBJ1-2; no firm D call. Germline CDR1 and CDR2: SGHRS and YFSETQ. The V end was cut by 3 bases, the J end by 3 bases, with 6 bases between. The CDR3 sequence is 12 residues long.

The sample holds one count of this clone. The V and J genes are TRBV29-1 and TRBJ2-3; the D gene is possibly TRBD1 (5 bases). This CDR3 comprises 13 residues. V was shortened by 4 bases and J by 2 bases, with 10 bases between the two germline ends. Germline CDR1 is SQVTM and CDR2 is ANQGSEA. Written as DNA, the CDR3 is TGCAGCGTTGTCGGACAAGACACAGATACGCAGTATTTT. Its translation: CSVVGQDTDTQYF.

The rearrangement joins TRBV11-2 to TRBJ2-5; TRBD2 might be the D (7 bases). V was shortened by 3 bases and J by 5 bases, with 13 bases between the two germline ends. CDR1 is SGHAT, CDR2 FQNNGV, per germline. This CDR3 is 14 amino acids long. In DNA, the CDR3 is TGTGCCAGCAGCTTCGGGGGGCGCAGGGAGACCCAGTACTTC. Translating gives CASSFGGRRETQYF. Based on the CDR3 plus reference TRBV11-2 and TRBJ2-5, the full variable domain is EAGVAQSPRYKIIEKRQSVAFWCNPISGHATLYWYQQILGQGPKLLIQFQNNGVVDDSQLPKDRFSAERLKGVDSTLKIQPAKLEDSAVYLCASSFGGRRETQYFGPGTRLLVL.

This rearrangement joins TRBV6-5 to TRBJ1-4; tentatively, D is TRBD1 (5 bases). CDR3 size: 13 residues. Trimming pared 10 bases from V and 6 bases from J, leaving 15 bases between. CDR1 MNHEY and CDR2 SVGAGI come from the germline V gene. The CDR3: CATRKRGDEKLFF. As DNA, the CDR3 is TGTGCCACTCGGAAACGGGGGGATGAAAAACTGTTTTTT.

The chain recombines TRBV18 with TRBJ1-4, with 12 bases matching TRBD1. The ends lost 4 bases at V and 10 bases at J; junction bases unmatched: 10. CDR3 length: 16 residues. Per germline, CDR1 KGHSH and CDR2 LQKENI. In DNA, the CDR3 is TGTGCCAGCTCACGGGGACAGGGGGCACGGGACGGAAAACTGTTTTTT. Its protein product is CASSRGQGARDGKLFF.

This sequence joins TRBV28 and TRBJ1-2, with D unresolved. The V gene lost 6 bases and the J gene lost 8 bases, with 10 bases spanning the gap. CDR1 is MDHEN, CDR2 SYDVKM, per germline. The CDR3 runs to 11 residues. The CDR3 loop reads CASRTSYGYTF. CDR3 in DNA: TGTGCCAGCAGGACTAGTTACGGCTACACCTTC.

J is TRBJ2-2 and V is TRBV11-2; D possibly corresponds to TRBD2 (6 bases). Germline V CDR1 and CDR2: SGHAT, FQNNGV. The CDR3 is 13 residues long. V dropped 5 bases and J dropped 5 bases, with 9 bases sitting between them. CDR3 in amino acids: CASSRGLTGELFF. In nucleotides, the CDR3 is TGTGCCAGCAGCCGAGGACTAACCGGGGAGCTGTTTTTT.

This chain connects TRBV12-3 or TRBV12-4 to TRBJ2-1; 7 bases are shared with TRBD2. The CDR3 is made up of 12 amino acids. V was pared by 8 bases and J by 2 bases, with 0 bases of the junction left unmatched. In DNA form, the CDR3 reads TGTGCCAGCGGGGGGGCCTACAATGAGCAGTTCTTC. This codes for CASGGAYNEQFF.

The chain links TRBV6-5 to TRBJ1-2; D remains ambiguous. The CDR3 spans 14 residues. The V gene lost 0 bases and the J gene lost 2 bases, with 7 bases spanning the gap. Germline loops: CDR1 MNHEY, CDR2 SVGAGI. DNA for the CDR3: TGTGCCAGCAGTTACTCAACGAGGAACTATGGCTACACCTTC. Translation gives CASSYSTRNYGYTF.

This chain links TRBV6-6 with TRBJ1-2; 7 bases align to TRBD1. From germline, CDR1 is MNHNY and CDR2 SVGAGI (reference sequence). Trimming at V came to 2 bases and at J to 3 bases, leaving 0 bases not matched to a gene. The CDR3 has 13 residues. The CDR3 loop is CASSYGTDYGYTF. Here the CDR3 DNA reads TGTGCCAGCAGTTACGGGACAGACTATGGCTACACCTTC.

The chain links TRBV12-3 or TRBV12-4 to TRBJ2-5, with 7 positions matching TRBD1. J was trimmed by 2 bases and V by 6 bases; bases with no gene match: 3. CDR3 length equals 13 residues. The CDR3 region is CASSDRVQETQYF. Here the CDR3 DNA reads TGTGCCAGCAGCGACAGGGTTCAAGAGACCCAGTACTTC.

This clone was detected only once. This chain uses TRBV3-1 (or the pseudogene TRBV3-2) with TRBJ2-2; the match to TRBD2 covers 9 bases. V lost 1 base and J lost 0; bases outside the gene matches: 12. Germline V lookup: CDR1 LGHDT, CDR2 YNNKEL (reference sequence). This CDR3 contains 20 residues. The CDR3 sequence: CASSQGRGASGTTNTGELFF. CDR3 DNA sequence: TGTGCCAGCAGCCAAGGGCGAGGGGCTAGCGGGACAACGAACACCGGGGAGCTGTTTTTT.

This chain's CDR3 is CASRAGTSDEKLFF. In DNA, the CDR3 is TGTGCCAGCAGAGCCGGGACATCGGATGAAAAACTGTTTTTT. This rearrangement joins TRBV6-5 to TRBJ1-4; the D gene is possibly TRBD1 (6 bases). V lost 6 bases to trimming and J lost 6 bases, with 14 bases between them. This CDR3 contains 14 residues. The germline CDR1 and CDR2 sequences are MNHEY and SVGAGI.